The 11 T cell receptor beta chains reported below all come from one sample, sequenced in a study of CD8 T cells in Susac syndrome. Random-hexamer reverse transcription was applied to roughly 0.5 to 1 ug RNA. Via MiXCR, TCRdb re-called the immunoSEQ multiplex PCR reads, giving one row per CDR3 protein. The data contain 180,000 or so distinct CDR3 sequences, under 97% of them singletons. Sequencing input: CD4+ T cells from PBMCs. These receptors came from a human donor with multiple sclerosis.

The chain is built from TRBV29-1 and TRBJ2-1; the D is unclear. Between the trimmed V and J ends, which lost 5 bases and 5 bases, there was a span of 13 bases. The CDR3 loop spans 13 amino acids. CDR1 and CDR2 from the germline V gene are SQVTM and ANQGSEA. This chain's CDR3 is CSVHGRLHNEQFF. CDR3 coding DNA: TGCAGCGTTCATGGCAGGCTCCACAATGAGCAGTTCTTC.

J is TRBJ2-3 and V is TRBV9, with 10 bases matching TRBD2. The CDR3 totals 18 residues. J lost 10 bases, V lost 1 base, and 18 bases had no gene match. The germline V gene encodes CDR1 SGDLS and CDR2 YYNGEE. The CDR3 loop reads CASSVYSQRGGQSVPQYF. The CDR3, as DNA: TGTGCCAGCAGCGTATACAGCCAGCGGGGGGGCCAATCCGTTCCGCAGTATTTT.

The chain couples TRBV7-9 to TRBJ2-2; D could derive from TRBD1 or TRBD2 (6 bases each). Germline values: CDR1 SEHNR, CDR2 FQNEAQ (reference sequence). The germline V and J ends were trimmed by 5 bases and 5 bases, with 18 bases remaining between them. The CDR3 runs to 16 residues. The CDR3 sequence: CASSPNRGPGTGELFF. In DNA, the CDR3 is TGTGCCAGCAGCCCGAATCGGGGGCCGGGAACCGGGGAGCTGTTTTTT.

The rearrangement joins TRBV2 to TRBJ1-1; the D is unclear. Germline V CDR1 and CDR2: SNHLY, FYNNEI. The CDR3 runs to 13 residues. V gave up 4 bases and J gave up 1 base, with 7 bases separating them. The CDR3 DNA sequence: TGTGCCAGCAGTGTAAGGTGGAACACTGAAGCTTTCTTT. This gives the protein CASSVRWNTEAFF.

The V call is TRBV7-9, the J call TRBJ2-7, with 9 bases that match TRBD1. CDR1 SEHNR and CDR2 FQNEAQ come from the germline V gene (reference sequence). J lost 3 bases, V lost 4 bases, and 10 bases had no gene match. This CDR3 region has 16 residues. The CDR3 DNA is TGTGCCAGCAGCTCAATCCGGGGGACAGGGAGCTACGAGCAGTACTTC. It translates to CASSSIRGTGSYEQYF.

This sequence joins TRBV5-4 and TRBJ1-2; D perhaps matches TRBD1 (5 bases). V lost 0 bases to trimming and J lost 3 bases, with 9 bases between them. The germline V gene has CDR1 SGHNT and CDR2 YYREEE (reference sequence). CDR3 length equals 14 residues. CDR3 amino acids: CASSLAGGYYGYTF. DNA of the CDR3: TGTGCCAGCAGCTTGGCCGGGGGATACTATGGCTACACCTTC.

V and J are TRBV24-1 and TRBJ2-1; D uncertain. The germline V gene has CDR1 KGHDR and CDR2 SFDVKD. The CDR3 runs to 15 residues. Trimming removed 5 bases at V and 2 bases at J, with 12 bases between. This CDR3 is CATSVNPSAYNEQFF. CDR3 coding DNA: TGTGCCACCAGTGTTAACCCCTCTGCCTACAATGAGCAGTTCTTC.

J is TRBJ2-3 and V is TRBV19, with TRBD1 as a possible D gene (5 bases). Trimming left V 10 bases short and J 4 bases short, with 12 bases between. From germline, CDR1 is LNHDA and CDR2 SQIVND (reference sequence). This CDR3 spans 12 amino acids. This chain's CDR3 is CATSAGSDTQYF. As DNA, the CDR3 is TGTGCCACCTCCGCAGGGTCAGATACGCAGTATTTT.

The CDR3 DNA reads as TGTGCCAGTAGCTGGACTAGCGGACAAGATACGCAGTATTTT. Residues: CASSWTSGQDTQYF. The chain has TRBV19 and TRBJ2-3; 10 bases fit TRBD2. CDR1 and CDR2 (germline): LNHDA, SQIVND (reference sequence). Trimming removed 6 bases from V and 5 bases from J; junction bases left unmatched: 5. This CDR3 is 14 amino acids long.

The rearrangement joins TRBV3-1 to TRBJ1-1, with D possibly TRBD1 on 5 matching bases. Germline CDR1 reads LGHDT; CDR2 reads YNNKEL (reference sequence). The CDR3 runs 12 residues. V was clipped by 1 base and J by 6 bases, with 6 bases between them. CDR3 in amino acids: CASSQVGAEAFF. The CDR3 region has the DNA TGTGCCAGCAGCCAAGTGGGGGCTGAAGCTTTCTTT. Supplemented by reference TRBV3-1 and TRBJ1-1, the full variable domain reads DTAVSQTPKYLVTQMGNDKSIKCEQNLGHDTMYWYKQDSKKFLKIMFSYNNKELIINETVPNRFSPKSPDKAHLNLHINSLELGDSAVYFCASSQVGAEAFFGQGTRLTVV.

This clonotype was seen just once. The CDR3, as DNA: TGTGCCAGCAGTTTTTGGGACGGCTCCTACGAGCAGTACTTC. As protein: CASSFWDGSYEQYF. J is TRBJ2-7 and V is TRBV12-3 or TRBV12-4; D may be TRBD1 or TRBD2 (5 bases each). The CDR3 runs to 14 residues. V dropped 3 bases and J dropped 0 bases, with 9 bases sitting between them.